The entry that follows covers one T cell receptor (beta chain) sequence. What it recognizes is unknown. The data were taken from a study of T-cell reconstitution after alpha-beta-depleted transplantation in children. The CDR3 consists of 16 residues. Germline V gene lookup returns CDR1 SGDLS and CDR2 YYNGEE. Trimming pared 0 bases from V and 3 bases from J, leaving 16 bases between. Study results and caveats: T-cell counts and diversity were attributed mostly to newly produced T cells one year after transplant. By about two months after transplant, alpha-beta T cells reportedly arose from several hundred graft clones that had expanded. For some patients, TCRbeta diversity was high at day 60 because of recipient T cells and thymic progenitors that survived.

A TCRbeta library incorporating unique molecular identifiers was prepared. MiXCR was run by TCRdb on the PCR reads, yielding one entry per CDR3 protein. Here the sample spans approximately 800,000 distinct CDR3 sequences, roughly 15% being singletons. Sequencing used PBMCs, mostly from graft donor cells, obtained 360 days after TCRalphabeta/CD19-depleted stem cell transplant. The clonotype originates from a male patient younger than 18 who had a stem cell transplant for acute lymphoblastic leukemia, so the T cells may come from the graft donor. V gene TRBV9 combines with J gene TRBJ2-7; D perhaps matches TRBD2 (6 bases). The CDR3 DNA reads as TGTGCCAGCAGCGTAGGACCGGGAGTTGATTACTACGAGCAGTACTTC. Protein sequence: CASSVGPGVDYYEQYF.